This T cell receptor beta chain is from a study of blood T cells in healthy people across ages. V lost 5 bases and J 1 base, leaving 14 bases between the germline ends. Germline loops: CDR1 SGHTA, CDR2 FQGNSA. The CDR3 runs to 15 residues. Combining a sample-barcoded 5' primer with a J-beta primer mix, a second PCR ran for about 6 to 12 cycles. A minimum of 2.5 million CDR3-containing paired-end reads was obtained for each sample. TCRdb re-analysed the 5' RACE reads in MiXCR, keeping a single row per CDR3 protein. The sample lists 650,000 to 800,000 distinct CDR3 sequences, roughly 44% occurring once.

Material for sequencing was blood. This clonotype was sampled from a man in his sixties in good health. The gene calls are TRBV7-2 and TRBJ1-1; tentative D call: TRBD1 (5 bases). CDR3 protein: CASSPRGTANTEAFF. The CDR3 coding sequence is TGTGCCAGCAGCCCCCGGGGGACGGCGAACACTGAAGCTTTCTTT.